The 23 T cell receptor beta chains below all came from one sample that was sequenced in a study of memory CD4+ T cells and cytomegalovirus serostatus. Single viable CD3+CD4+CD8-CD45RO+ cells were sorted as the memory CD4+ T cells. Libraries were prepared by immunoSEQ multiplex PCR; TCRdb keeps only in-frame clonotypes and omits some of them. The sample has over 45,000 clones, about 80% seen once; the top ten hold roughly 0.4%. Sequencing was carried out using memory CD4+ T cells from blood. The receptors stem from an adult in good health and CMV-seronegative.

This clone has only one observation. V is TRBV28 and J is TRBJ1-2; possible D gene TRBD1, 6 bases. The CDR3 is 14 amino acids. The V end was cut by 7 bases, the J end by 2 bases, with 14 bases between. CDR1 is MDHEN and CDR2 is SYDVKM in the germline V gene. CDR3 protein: CASTSYTGNYGYTF. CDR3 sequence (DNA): TGTGCCAGCACATCCTACACAGGGAACTATGGCTACACCTTC.

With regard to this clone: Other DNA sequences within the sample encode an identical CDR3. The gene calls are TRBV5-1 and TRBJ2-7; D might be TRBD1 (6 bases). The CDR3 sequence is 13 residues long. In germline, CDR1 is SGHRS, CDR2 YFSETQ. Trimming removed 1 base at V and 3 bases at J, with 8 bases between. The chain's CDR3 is CASSLNRDYEQYF. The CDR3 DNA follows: TGCGCCAGCAGCTTGAACAGGGACTACGAGCAGTACTTC.

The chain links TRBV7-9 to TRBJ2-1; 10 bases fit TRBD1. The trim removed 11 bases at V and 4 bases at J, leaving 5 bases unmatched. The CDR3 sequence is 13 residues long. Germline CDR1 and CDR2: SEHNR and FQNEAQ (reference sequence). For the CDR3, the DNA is TGTGCCTGCCGGGACAGGGGATACAATGAGCAGTTCTTC. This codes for CACRDRGYNEQFF.

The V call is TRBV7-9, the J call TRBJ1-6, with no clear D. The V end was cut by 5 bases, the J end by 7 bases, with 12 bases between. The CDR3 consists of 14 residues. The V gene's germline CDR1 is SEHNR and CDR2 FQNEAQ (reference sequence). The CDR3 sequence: CASSQEALNSPLHF. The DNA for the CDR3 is TGTGCCAGCAGCCAAGAGGCCCTGAATTCACCCCTCCACTTT.

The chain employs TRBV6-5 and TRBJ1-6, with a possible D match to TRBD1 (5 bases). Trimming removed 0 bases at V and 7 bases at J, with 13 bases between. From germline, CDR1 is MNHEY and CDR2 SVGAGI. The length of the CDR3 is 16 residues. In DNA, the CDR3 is TGTGCCAGCAGTTACTCCGGGGGATTCACGAATTCACCCCTCCACTTT. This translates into CASSYSGGFTNSPLHF.

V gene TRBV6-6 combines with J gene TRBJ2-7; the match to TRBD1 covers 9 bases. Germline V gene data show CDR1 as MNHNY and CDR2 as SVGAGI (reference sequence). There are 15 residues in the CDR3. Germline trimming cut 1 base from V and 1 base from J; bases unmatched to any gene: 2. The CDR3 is CASSYLDRGSYEQYF. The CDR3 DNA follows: TGTGCCAGCAGTTACTTGGACAGGGGTTCCTACGAGCAGTACTTC.

The CDR3 DNA reads TGTGCCAGCAGTTCAGCAGGAGGCGGGACTCAGGGAGTCTATGGCTACACCTTC. Protein sequence: CASSSAGGGTQGVYGYTF. The V and J genes are TRBV7-2 and TRBJ1-2; possibly TRBD1 for D (5 bases). Trimming stripped 6 bases from V and 4 bases from J, with 27 bases between. CDR1 is SGHTA, CDR2 FQGNSA, per germline. The CDR3 is 18 residues long.

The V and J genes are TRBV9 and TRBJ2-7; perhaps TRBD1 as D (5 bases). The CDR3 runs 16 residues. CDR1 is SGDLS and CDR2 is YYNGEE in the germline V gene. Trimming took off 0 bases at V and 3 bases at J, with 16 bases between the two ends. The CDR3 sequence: CASSVALTADIYEQYF. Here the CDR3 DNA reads TGTGCCAGCAGCGTAGCGCTGACAGCTGACATCTACGAGCAGTACTTC. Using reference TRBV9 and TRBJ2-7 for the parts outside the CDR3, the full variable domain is DSGVTQTPKHLITATGQRVTLRCSPRSGDLSVYWYQQSLDQGLQFLIQYYNGEERAKGNILERFSAQQFPDLHSELNLSSLELGDSALYFCASSVALTADIYEQYFGPGTRLTVT.

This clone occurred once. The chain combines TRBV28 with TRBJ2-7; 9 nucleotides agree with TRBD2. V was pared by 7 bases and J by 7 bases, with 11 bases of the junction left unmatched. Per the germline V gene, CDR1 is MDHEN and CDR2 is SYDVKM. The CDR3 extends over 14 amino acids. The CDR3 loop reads CASTPAARGGEQYF. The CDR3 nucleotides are TGTGCCAGCACCCCGGCGGCGCGGGGGGGGGAGCAGTACTTC.

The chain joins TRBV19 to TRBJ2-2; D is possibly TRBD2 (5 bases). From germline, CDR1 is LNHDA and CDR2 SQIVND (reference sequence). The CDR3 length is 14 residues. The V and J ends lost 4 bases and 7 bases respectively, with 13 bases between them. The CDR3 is CASSSQAGDGELFF. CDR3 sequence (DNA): TGTGCCAGTAGTAGCCAGGCCGGGGACGGGGAGCTGTTTTTT.

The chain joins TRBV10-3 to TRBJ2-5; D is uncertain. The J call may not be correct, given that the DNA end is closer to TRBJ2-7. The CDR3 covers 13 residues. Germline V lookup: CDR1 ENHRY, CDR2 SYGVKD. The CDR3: CAISVGPWDEQYF. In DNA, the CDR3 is TGTGCCATCAGTGTGGGTCCTTGGGACGAGCAGTACTTC.

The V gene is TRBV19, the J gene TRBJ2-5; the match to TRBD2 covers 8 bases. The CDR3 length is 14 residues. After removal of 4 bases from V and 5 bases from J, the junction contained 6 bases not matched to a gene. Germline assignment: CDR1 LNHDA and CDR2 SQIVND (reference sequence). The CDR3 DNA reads TGTGCCAGTAGTAAGGCTGGGACTAGGGAGACCCAGTACTTC. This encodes CASSKAGTRETQYF.

The CDR3 is CASSAGTGEGETQYF. The CDR3, as DNA: TGTGCCAGCAGTGCCGGGACAGGGGAAGGGGAGACCCAGTACTTC. The chain combines TRBV6-6 with TRBJ2-5, with 10 bases fitting TRBD1. Germline V gives CDR1 MNHNY, CDR2 SVGAGI (reference sequence). Trimming cost V 5 bases and J 5 bases; bases outside gene matches: 8. The CDR3 covers 15 residues.

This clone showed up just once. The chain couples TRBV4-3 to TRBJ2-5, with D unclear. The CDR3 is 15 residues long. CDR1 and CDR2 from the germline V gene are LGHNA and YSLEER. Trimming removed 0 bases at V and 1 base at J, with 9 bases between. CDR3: CASSQDGRSQETQYF. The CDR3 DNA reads TGCGCCAGCAGCCAAGACGGGCGGAGCCAAGAGACCCAGTACTTC.

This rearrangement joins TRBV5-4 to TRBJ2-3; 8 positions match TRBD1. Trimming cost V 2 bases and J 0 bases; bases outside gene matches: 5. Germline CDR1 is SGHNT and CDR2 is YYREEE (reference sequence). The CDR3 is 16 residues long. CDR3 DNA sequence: TGTGCCAGCAGCTTCCCGGACAGGGCCAGCACAGATACGCAGTATTTT. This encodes CASSFPDRASTDTQYF.

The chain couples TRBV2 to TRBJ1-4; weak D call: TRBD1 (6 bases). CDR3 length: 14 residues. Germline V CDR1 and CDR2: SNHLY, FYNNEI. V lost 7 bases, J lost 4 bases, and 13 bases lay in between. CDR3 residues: CASKLQGDNEKLFF. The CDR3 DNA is TGTGCCAGCAAACTACAGGGTGATAATGAAAAACTGTTTTTT.

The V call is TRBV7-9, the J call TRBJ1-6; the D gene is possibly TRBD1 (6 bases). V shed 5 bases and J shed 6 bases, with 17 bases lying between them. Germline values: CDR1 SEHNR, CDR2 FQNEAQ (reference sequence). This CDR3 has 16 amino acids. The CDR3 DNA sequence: TGTGCCAGCAGCAACCAGGGGCGTGGGGCTAATTCACCCCTCCACTTT. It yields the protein CASSNQGRGANSPLHF.

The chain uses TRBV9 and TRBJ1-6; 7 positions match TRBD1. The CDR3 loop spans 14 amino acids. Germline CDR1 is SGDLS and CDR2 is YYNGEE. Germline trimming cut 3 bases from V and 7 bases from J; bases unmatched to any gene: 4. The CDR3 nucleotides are TGTGCCAGCAGCGAGGGGGCTGCCAATTCACCCCTCCACTTT. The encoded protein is CASSEGAANSPLHF.

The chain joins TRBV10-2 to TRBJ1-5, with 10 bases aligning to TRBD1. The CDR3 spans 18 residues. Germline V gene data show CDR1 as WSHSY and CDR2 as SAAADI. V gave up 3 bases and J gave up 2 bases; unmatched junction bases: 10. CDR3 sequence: CASSDGDRGRAGNQPQHF. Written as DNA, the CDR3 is TGCGCCAGCAGTGACGGAGACAGGGGGCGAGCGGGCAATCAGCCCCAGCATTTT.

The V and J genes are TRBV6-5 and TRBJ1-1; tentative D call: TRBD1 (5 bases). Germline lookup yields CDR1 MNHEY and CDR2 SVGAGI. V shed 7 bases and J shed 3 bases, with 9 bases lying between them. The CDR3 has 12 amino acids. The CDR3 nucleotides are TGTGCCAGCATGGGGGGACACACTGAAGCTTTCTTT. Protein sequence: CASMGGHTEAFF.

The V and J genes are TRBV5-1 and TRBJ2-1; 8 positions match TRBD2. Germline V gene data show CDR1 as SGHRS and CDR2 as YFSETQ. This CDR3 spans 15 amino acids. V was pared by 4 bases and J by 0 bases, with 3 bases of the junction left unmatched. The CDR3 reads CASSPGGSSYNEQFF. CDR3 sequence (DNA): TGCGCCAGCAGCCCGGGGGGGAGCTCCTACAATGAGCAGTTCTTC.

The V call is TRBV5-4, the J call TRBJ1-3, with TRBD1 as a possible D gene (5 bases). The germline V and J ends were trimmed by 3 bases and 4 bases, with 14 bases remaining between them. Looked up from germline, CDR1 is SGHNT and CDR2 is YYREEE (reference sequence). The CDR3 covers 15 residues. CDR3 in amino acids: CASSSGSKDGNTIYF. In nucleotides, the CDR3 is TGTGCCAGCAGCTCAGGGTCCAAAGACGGAAACACCATATATTTT.

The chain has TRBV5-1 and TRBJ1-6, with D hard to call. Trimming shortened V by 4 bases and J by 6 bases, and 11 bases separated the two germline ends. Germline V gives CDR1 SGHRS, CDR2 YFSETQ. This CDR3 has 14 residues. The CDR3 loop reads CASSQVGGNSPLHF. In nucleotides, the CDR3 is TGCGCCAGCAGCCAAGTCGGAGGTAATTCACCCCTCCACTTT.